This T cell receptor beta chain is from a study of cytomegalovirus exposure and HLA in healthy donors. Study conclusions and caveats: Several of the most significant clusters were apparently associated with common viral pathogens in a later analysis. TRBV6-2, TRBV6-3 and other indistinguishable V segments were excluded.

This clone has just a few counts. Its specificity is unknown. CDR1 is MNHEY and CDR2 is SVGAGI in the germline V gene. Trimming removed 6 bases from V and 8 bases from J; junction bases left unmatched: 8. The CDR3 runs 13 residues. A multiplex PCR was run with 60 Vbeta primers and 13 Jbeta primers. Here immunoSEQ multiplex PCR was the method, and the copy in TCRdb shows in-frame clones only, minus some. The profile covers about 220,000 clones, with about four fifths appearing a single time and roughly 6% taken by the ten largest. Sequencing was performed on PBMCs. The sequence derives from a man between 40 and 49 years old in good health and CMV-seropositive. The chain is built from TRBV6-5 and TRBJ1-2, with 8 bases matching TRBD1. As DNA, the CDR3 is TGTGCCAGCAGATCGGACAGGGTACGGGGCTACACCTTC. This translates into CASRSDRVRGYTF.